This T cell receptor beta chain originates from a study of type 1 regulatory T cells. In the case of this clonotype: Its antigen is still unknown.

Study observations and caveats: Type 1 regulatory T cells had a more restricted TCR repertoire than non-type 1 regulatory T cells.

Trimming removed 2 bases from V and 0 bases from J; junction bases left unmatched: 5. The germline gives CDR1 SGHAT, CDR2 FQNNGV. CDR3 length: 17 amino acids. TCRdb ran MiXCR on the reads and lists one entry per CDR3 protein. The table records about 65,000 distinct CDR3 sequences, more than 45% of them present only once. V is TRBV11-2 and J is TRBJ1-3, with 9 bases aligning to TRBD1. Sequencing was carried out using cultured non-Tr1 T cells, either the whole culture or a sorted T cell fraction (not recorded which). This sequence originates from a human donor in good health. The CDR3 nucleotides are TGTGCCAGCAGCTTAAGGGACAGGGCATTCTCTGGAAACACCATATATTTT. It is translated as CASSLRDRAFSGNTIYF.